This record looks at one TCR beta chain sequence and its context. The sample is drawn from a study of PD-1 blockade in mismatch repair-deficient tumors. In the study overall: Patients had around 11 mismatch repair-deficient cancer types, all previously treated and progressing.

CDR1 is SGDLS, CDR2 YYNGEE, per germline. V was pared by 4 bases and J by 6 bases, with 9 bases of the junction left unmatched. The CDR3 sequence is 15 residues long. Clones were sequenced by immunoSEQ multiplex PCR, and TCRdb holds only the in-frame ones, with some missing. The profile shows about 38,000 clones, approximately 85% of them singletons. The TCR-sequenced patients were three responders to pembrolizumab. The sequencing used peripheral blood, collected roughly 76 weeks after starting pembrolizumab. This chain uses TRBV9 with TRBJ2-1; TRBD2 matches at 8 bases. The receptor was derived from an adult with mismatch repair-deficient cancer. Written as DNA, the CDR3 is TGTGCCAGCAGCAGGGACCCTCGGGGGGGCAATGAGCAGTTCTTC. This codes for CASSRDPRGGNEQFF.